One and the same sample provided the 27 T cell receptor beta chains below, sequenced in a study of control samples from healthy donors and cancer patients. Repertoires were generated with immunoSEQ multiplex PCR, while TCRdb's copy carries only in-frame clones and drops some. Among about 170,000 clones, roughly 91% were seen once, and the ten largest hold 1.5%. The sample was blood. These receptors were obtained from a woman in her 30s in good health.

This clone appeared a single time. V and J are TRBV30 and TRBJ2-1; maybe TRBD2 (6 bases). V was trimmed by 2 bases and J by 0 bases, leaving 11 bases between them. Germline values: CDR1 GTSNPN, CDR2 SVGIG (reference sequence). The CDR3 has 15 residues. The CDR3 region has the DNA TGTGCCTGGAGTCGGGACTGGGGCTCCTACAATGAGCAGTTCTTC. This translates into CAWSRDWGSYNEQFF.

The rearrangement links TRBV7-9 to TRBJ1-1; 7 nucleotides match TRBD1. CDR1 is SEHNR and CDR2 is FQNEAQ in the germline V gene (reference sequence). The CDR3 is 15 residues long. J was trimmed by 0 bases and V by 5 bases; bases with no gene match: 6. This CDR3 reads CASSTGDGMNTEAFF. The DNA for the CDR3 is TGTGCCAGCAGCACAGGGGACGGTATGAACACTGAAGCTTTCTTT.

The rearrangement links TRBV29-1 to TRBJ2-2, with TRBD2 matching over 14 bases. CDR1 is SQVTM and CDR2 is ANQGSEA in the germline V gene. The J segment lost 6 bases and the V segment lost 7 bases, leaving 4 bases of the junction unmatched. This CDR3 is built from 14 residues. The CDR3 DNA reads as TGCAGCGCCGGACTAGCGGGAGGTGCCGGGGAGCTGTTTTTT. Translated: CSAGLAGGAGELFF.

The CDR3 loop is CSVVSRAYYGYTF. The CDR3, as DNA: TGCAGCGTTGTATCCAGGGCGTACTATGGCTACACCTTC. This chain joins TRBV29-1 and TRBJ1-2, with a possible D match to TRBD1 (5 bases). Between the trimmed V and J ends, which lost 4 bases and 3 bases, there was a span of 12 bases. CDR3 length: 13 residues. Looked up from germline, CDR1 is SQVTM and CDR2 is ANQGSEA.

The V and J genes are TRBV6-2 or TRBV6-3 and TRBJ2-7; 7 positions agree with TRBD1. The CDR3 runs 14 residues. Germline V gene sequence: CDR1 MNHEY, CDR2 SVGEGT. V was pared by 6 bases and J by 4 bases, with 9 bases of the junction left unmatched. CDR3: CASRYRQGVYEQYF. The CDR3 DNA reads TGTGCCAGCAGATACCGACAGGGCGTTTACGAGCAGTACTTC.

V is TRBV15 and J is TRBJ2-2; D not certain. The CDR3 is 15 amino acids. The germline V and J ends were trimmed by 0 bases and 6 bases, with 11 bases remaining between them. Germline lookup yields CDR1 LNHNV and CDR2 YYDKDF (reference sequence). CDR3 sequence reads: CATSREARVPGELFF. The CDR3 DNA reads TGTGCCACCAGCAGAGAAGCTAGGGTCCCCGGGGAGCTGTTTTTT. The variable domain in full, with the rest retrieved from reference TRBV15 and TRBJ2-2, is DAMVIQNPRYQVTQFGKPVTLSCSQTLNHNVMYWYQQKSSQAPKLLFHYYDKDFNNEADTPDNFQSRRPNTSFCFLDIRSPGLGDTAMYLCATSREARVPGELFFGEGSRLTVL.

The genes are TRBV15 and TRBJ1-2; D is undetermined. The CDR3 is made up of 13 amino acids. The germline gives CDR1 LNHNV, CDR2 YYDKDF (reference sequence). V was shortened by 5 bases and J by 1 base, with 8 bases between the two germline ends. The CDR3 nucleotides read TGTGCCACCAGCCCGCCGTATAACTATGGCTACACCTTC. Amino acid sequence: CATSPPYNYGYTF.

In DNA form, the CDR3 reads TGTGCCAGCAGCTTAGTTGGCAGGGGGAACACTGAAGCTTTCTTT. This gives the protein CASSLVGRGNTEAFF. The rearrangement uses TRBV7-9 and TRBJ1-1; weak D call: TRBD1 (6 bases). Germline loops: CDR1 SEHNR, CDR2 FQNEAQ (reference sequence). Trimming pared 1 base from V and 1 base from J, leaving 10 bases between. This CDR3 contains 15 residues. Variable domain in full (rest from reference TRBV7-9 and TRBJ1-1): DTGVSQNPRHKITKRGQNVTFRCDPISEHNRLYWYRQTLGQGPEFLTYFQNEAQLEKSRLLSDRFSAERPKGSFSTLEIQRTEQGDSAMYLCASSLVGRGNTEAFFGQGTRLTVV.

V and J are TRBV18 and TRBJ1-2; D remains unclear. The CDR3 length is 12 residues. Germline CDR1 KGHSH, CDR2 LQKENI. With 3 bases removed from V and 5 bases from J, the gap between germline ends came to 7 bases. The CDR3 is CASSPGPYGYTF. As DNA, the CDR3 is TGTGCCAGCTCACCCGGGCCGTATGGCTACACCTTC.

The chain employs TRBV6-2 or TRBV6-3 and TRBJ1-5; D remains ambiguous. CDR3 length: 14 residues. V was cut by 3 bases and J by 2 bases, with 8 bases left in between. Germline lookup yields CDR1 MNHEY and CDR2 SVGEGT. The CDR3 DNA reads TGTGCCAGCAGTTATGTACAGCGCAATCAGCCCCAGCATTTT. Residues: CASSYVQRNQPQHF.

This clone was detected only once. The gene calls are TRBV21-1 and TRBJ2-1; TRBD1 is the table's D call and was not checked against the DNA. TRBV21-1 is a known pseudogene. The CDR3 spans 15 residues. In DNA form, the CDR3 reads TGTGCCAGCAGCAAGGACAGAACCTCCTACAATGAGCAGTTCTTC. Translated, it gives CASSKDRTSYNEQFF.

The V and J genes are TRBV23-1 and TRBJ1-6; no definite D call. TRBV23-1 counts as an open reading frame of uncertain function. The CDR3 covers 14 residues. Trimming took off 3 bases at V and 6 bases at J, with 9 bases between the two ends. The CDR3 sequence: CASSQPDANSPLHF. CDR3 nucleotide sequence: TGCGCCAGCAGTCAGCCGGACGCTAATTCACCCCTCCACTTT.

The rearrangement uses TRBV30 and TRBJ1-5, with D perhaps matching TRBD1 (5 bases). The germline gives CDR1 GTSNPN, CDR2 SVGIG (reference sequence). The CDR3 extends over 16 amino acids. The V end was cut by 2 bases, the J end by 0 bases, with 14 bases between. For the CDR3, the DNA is TGTGCCTGGAGTCATGTCGGGGGTTATAGCAATCAGCCCCAGCATTTT. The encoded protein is CAWSHVGGYSNQPQHF.

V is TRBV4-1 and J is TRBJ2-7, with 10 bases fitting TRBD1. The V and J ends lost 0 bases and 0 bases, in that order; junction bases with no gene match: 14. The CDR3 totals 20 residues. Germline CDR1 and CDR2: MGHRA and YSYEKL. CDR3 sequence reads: CASSQEVRTGGTDSSYEQYF. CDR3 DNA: TGCGCCAGCAGCCAAGAAGTCCGGACAGGGGGAACGGACAGCTCCTACGAGCAGTACTTC.

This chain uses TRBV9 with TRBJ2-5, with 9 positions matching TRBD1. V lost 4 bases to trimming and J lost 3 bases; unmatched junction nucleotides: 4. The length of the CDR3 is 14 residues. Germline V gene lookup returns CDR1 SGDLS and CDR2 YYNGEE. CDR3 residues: CASSLGTGKETQYF. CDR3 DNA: TGTGCCAGCAGCCTCGGGACAGGGAAAGAGACCCAGTACTTC.

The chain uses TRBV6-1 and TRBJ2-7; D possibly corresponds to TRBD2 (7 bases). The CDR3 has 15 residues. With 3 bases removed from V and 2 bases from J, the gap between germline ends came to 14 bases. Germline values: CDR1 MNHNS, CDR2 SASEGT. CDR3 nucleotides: TGTGCCAGCAGTGAGGGAGGGGCAGGGGCCTACGAGCAGTACTTC. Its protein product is CASSEGGAGAYEQYF.

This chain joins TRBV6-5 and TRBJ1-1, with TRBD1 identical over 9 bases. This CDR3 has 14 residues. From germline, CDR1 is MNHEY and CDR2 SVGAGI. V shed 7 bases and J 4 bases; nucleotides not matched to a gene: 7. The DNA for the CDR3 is TGTGCCAGCATTCAAACAGGGGGCATCACTGAAGCTTTCTTT. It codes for CASIQTGGITEAFF.

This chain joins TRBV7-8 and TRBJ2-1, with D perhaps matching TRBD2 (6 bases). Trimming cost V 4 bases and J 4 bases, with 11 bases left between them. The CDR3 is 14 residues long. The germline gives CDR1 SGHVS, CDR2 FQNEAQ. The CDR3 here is CASSYPTSYNEQFF. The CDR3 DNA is TGTGCCAGCAGCTACCCGACTAGTTACAATGAGCAGTTCTTC.

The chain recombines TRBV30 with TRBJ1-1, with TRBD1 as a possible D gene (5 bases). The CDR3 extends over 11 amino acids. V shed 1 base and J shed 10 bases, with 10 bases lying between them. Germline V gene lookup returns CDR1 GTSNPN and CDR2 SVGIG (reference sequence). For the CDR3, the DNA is TGTGCCTGGAGTGGAGGAAGGGGAGCTTTCTTT. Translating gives CAWSGGRGAFF.

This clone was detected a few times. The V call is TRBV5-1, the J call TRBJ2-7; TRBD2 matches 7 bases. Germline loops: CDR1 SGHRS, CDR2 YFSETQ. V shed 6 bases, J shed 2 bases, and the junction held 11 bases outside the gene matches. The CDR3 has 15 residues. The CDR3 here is CASTPVTSDTYEQYF. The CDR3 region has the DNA TGCGCCAGCACCCCAGTTACTAGCGACACCTACGAGCAGTACTTC.

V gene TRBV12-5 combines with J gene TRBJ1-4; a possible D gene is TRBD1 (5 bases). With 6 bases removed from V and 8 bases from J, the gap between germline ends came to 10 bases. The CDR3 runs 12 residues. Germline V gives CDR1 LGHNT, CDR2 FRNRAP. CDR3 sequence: CASGREGEKLFF. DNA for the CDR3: TGTGCTAGTGGGCGGGAGGGGGAAAAACTGTTTTTT.

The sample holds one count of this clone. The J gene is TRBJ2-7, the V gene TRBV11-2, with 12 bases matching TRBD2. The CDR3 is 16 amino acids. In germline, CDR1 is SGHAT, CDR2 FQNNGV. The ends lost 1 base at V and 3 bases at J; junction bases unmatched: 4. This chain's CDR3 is CASSLGTSGDNYEQYF. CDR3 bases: TGTGCCAGCAGCTTAGGGACTAGCGGGGATAACTACGAGCAGTACTTC.

CDR3 amino acids: CASSPGTGWEKLFF. CDR3 bases: TGTGCCAGCAGCCCTGGGACAGGGTGGGAAAAACTGTTTTTT. The chain carries TRBV4-2 and TRBJ1-4; 9 bases are a match to TRBD1. CDR1 is LGHNA and CDR2 is YNFKEQ in the germline V gene. The CDR3 has 14 residues. The trim removed 4 bases at V and 8 bases at J, leaving 5 bases unmatched.

The CDR3 DNA is TGTGCCACCAGCAGGGGGGGCAGGGAGGAATCTGGCTACACCTTC. Its translation is CATSRGGREESGYTF. J is TRBJ1-2 and V is TRBV15, with D perhaps matching TRBD1 (6 bases). The V gene's germline CDR1 is LNHNV and CDR2 YYDKDF (reference sequence). The V and J ends lost 3 bases and 7 bases respectively, with 18 bases between them. The CDR3 is 15 amino acids. The whole variable domain, remainder taken from reference TRBV15 and TRBJ1-2, is DAMVIQNPRYQVTQFGKPVTLSCSQTLNHNVMYWYQQKSSQAPKLLFHYYDKDFNNEADTPDNFQSRRPNTSFCFLDIRSPGLGDTAMYLCATSRGGREESGYTFGSGTRLTVV.

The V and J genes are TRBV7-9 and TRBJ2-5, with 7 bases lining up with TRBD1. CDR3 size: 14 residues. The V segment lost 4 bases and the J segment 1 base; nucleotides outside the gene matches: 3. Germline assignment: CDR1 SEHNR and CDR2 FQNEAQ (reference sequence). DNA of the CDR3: TGTGCCAGCAGCTCCCCAGGGGGCCAAGAGACCCAGTACTTC. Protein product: CASSSPGGQETQYF.

CDR3 DNA: TGTGCCAGCAGCCAACCGACAGGTAGCAATCAGCCCCAGCATTTT. Residues: CASSQPTGSNQPQHF. J is TRBJ1-5 and V is TRBV4-2, with a weak D call TRBD1 (6 bases). V lost 2 bases, J lost 0 bases, and 8 bases lay in between. Germline V gives CDR1 LGHNA, CDR2 YNFKEQ. The CDR3 extends over 15 amino acids.

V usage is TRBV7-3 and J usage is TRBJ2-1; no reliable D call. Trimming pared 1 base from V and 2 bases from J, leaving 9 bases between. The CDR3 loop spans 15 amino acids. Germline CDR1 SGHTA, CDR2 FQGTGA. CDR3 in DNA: TGTGCCAGCAGCTTAAGTCCGAGCACCTACAATGAGCAGTTCTTC. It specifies CASSLSPSTYNEQFF.